These 13 T cell receptor beta chains came from one sample sequenced in a study of shared T cell receptors in the human thymus. The assay was immunoSEQ multiplex PCR, and TCRdb's table has in-frame clones only and misses some. The sample consists of hundreds of thousands of clones, 78% of them appearing once. These data also featured in a second study, about human thymus T cells.

The sequencing sample was made of thymocytes. These receptors were taken from a boy in the first two years of life with a congenital heart defect.

The chain employs TRBV2 and TRBJ2-3; a weak D match, TRBD1 (5 bases). With 0 bases removed from V and 4 bases from J, the gap between germline ends came to 20 bases. Germline assignment: CDR1 SNHLY and CDR2 FYNNEI. This CDR3 contains 18 residues. DNA for the CDR3: TGTGCCAGCAGTGAAGCGGCCCAGCCAGGGCGATTGGCAGATACGCAGTATTTT. As protein: CASSEAAQPGRLADTQYF.

The chain is built from TRBV28 and TRBJ2-2; TRBD2 matches 10 bases. V shed 5 bases, J shed 5 bases, and the junction held 8 bases outside the gene matches. The CDR3 runs 16 residues. Germline loops: CDR1 MDHEN, CDR2 SYDVKM. CDR3 sequence: CASSPLLAGRTGELFF. Here the CDR3 DNA reads TGTGCCAGCAGTCCCTTACTAGCGGGGAGGACCGGGGAGCTGTTTTTT.

The V gene is TRBV5-1, the J gene TRBJ2-5, with 14 bases matching TRBD2. The ends lost 2 bases at V and 3 bases at J; junction bases unmatched: 9. The CDR3 has 18 amino acids. Germline V lookup: CDR1 SGHRS, CDR2 YFSETQ. CDR3 bases: TGCGCCAGCAGCTTAACCGGGACTAGCGGGAGACGGGAAGAGACCCAGTACTTC. Protein sequence: CASSLTGTSGRREETQYF.

The V call is TRBV5-6, the J call TRBJ1-2; a weak D match, TRBD1 (6 bases). This CDR3 has 15 amino acids. CDR1 SGHDT and CDR2 YYEEEE come from the germline V gene. The V and J ends lost 6 bases and 5 bases respectively, with 20 bases between them. CDR3 DNA: TGTGCCAGCAACGCTACAGGGAGCCCCCTATATGGCTACACCTTC. Encoded protein: CASNATGSPLYGYTF.

V is TRBV7-7 and J is TRBJ2-5; possible D gene TRBD2, 5 bases. Per germline, CDR1 SSHAT and CDR2 FNYEAQ (reference sequence). This CDR3 comprises 14 residues. V was clipped by 0 bases and J by 3 bases, with 8 bases between them. CDR3 region: CASSLAGAKETQYF. The CDR3, as DNA: TGTGCCAGCAGCTTAGCGGGAGCCAAAGAGACCCAGTACTTC. The complete variable domain, with remaining parts taken from reference TRBV7-7 and TRBJ2-5, reads GAGVSQSPRYKVTKRGQDVTLRCDPISSHATLYWYQQALGQGPEFLTYFNYEAQPDKSGLPSDRFSAERPEGSISTLTIQRTEQRDSAMYRCASSLAGAKETQYFGPGTRLLVL.

The rearrangement uses TRBV7-9 and TRBJ2-3; 10 nucleotides line up with TRBD1. V shed 2 bases, J shed 5 bases, and the junction held 7 bases outside the gene matches. Germline-derived CDR1 and CDR2 are SEHNR and FQNEAQ (reference sequence). The CDR3 loop spans 16 amino acids. The CDR3 sequence: CASSLCGTGAGDTQYF. In nucleotides, the CDR3 is TGTGCCAGCAGCTTATGTGGGACAGGGGCGGGAGATACGCAGTATTTT.

This sequence joins TRBV2 and TRBJ2-2; 10 bases match TRBD2. The germline V gene encodes CDR1 SNHLY and CDR2 FYNNEI. The CDR3 length is 15 residues. Trimming cost V 8 bases and J 1 base; bases outside gene matches: 4. CDR3: CASPRTSGNTGELFF. CDR3 bases: TGTGCCAGCCCCCGGACTAGCGGGAACACCGGGGAGCTGTTTTTT.

This rearrangement joins TRBV6-4 to TRBJ2-2; 7 bases line up with TRBD2. The CDR3 is made up of 15 amino acids. Germline-derived CDR1 and CDR2 are MRHNA and SNTAGT. The trim removed 6 bases at V and 5 bases at J, leaving 9 bases unmatched. As DNA, the CDR3 is TGTGCCAGCAGCCAAAAAGCGGGAAGGACCGGGGAGCTGTTTTTT. Protein sequence: CASSQKAGRTGELFF.

This chain joins TRBV5-6 and TRBJ1-5, with 10 bases fitting TRBD1. V lost 0 bases to trimming and J lost 4 bases; unmatched junction nucleotides: 1. CDR3 length equals 15 residues. Germline lookup yields CDR1 SGHDT and CDR2 YYEEEE. CDR3 in amino acids: CASSLGTGGNQPQHF. The CDR3 bases are TGTGCCAGCAGCTTGGGGACAGGGGGAAATCAGCCCCAGCATTTT.

The chain carries TRBV12-5 and TRBJ1-2; D possibly corresponds to TRBD1 (5 bases). Trimming cost V 1 base and J 0 bases, with 21 bases left between them. From germline, CDR1 is LGHNT and CDR2 FRNRAP. The CDR3 extends over 19 amino acids. CDR3: CASGLAGGTTAKPNYGYTF. CDR3 nucleotide sequence: TGTGCTAGTGGTTTGGCCGGGGGAACAACCGCTAAACCTAACTATGGCTACACCTTC.

The V and J genes are TRBV6-5 and TRBJ1-1, with TRBD1 as a possible D gene (6 bases). V was shortened by 4 bases and J by 0 bases, with 12 bases between the two germline ends. Germline CDR1 is MNHEY and CDR2 is SVGAGI. CDR3 size: 15 residues. CDR3 nucleotides: TGTGCCAGCAGTTCCTATGGACAGCTGAACACTGAAGCTTTCTTT. Protein sequence: CASSSYGQLNTEAFF.

This clone was picked up a small number of times. This sequence joins TRBV11-2 and TRBJ2-7; TRBD1 aligns across 9 bases. Germline values: CDR1 SGHAT, CDR2 FQNNGV. J was trimmed by 12 bases and V by 5 bases; bases with no gene match: 8. The CDR3 totals 12 residues. Written as DNA, the CDR3 is TGTGCCAGCAGCGCCCCGGGACAGGGTCTGTACTTC. This sequence encodes CASSAPGQGLYF.

This clone was detected only once. This rearrangement joins TRBV4-3 to TRBJ2-7, with 8 bases identical to TRBD2. This CDR3 has 17 amino acids. CDR1 is LGHNA, CDR2 YSLEER, per germline. V shed 0 bases and J 5 bases; nucleotides not matched to a gene: 12. The CDR3 DNA follows: TGCGCCAGCAGCCAAGATCGGGGGGGCGGCGGGCGGGACGAGCAGTACTTC. Its protein product is CASSQDRGGGGRDEQYF.